This T cell receptor beta chain emerged from a study of blood T cells in healthy people across ages. Background on the study: Per every two T cells, about one barcoded beta molecule was captured by template switching. Overall study results and limits: Because donor CMV status was unknown, expanded clonotype changes were possibly confounded. Among T cells, TCR beta diversity per million cells dropped roughly linearly as age rose.

It was with a sample-barcoded 5' primer and a J-beta primer mix that a second PCR of roughly 7 to 12 cycles was run. MiXCR, run by TCRdb on the 5' RACE reads, gives a single entry per CDR3 protein. The sample shows 550,000 to 750,000 distinct CDR3 sequences, 20% to 25% of them seen only once. The CDR3 has 13 amino acids. Germline V gives CDR1 MNHEY, CDR2 SVGAGI. This clonotype came up a few times. Its antigen is undetermined. At one of its ends the junction is not consistent with the germline gene, which may arise from a read error. Sample: blood. The receptor's source is an older man in good health. This sequence joins TRBV6-5 and TRBJ2-5, with TRBD1 identical over 7 bases. CDR3 nucleotide sequence: TGTGCCGGCAGTTCGGGACAGATAGAGACCCAGTACTTC. Encoded protein: CAGSSGQIETQYF.